This T cell receptor beta chain appears in the sequencing data of a study of blood T cell repertoires in COVID-19. The V segment lost 2 bases and the J segment 0 bases; nucleotides outside the gene matches: 13. There are 20 residues in the CDR3. Germline assignment: CDR1 MNHEY and CDR2 SMNVEV (reference sequence). Sequenced by immunoSEQ multiplex PCR; TCRdb stores in-frame clones only, minus some. In the table there are 250,000 or so clones, around 88% of which are singletons. The clonotype comes from a woman between 45 and 65 years old who had recovered from COVID-19. This sequence joins TRBV27 and TRBJ2-1, with 10 nucleotides matching TRBD2. The sample was PBMCs or T cells enriched from blood (not recorded which). CDR3 in DNA: TGTGCCAGCAGTTTAACCCCTCGCGGGGTAGCGGGGGGCTCCTACAATGAGCAGTTCTTC. Translating gives CASSLTPRGVAGGSYNEQFF.